The text below deals with one T cell receptor beta chain. This entry comes from a study of blood T cell repertoires in COVID-19. Whole-study context: Some COVID-19 samples were acute and others convalescent; all came from the United States, Italy and Spain. Sources were T cells, B-cell-depleted T cells, or PBMCs; the material itself was cDNA or gDNA.

Authors' data handling: The assay estimated nucleated cells by amplifying reference gene primers. Here immunoSEQ multiplex PCR was the method, and the copy in TCRdb shows in-frame clones only, minus some. The DNA gave D and trimming, while V, J and clone size come from that table. The data show 200,000 or so clones, approximately 87% seen once. The germline V and J ends were trimmed by 6 bases and 6 bases, with 22 bases remaining between them. The CDR3 totals 16 residues. Germline V gene sequence: CDR1 SGHAT, CDR2 FQNNGV. Input material: peripheral blood. The chain employs TRBV11-2 and TRBJ2-3, with a weak D call TRBD2 (6 bases). The receptor was derived from a woman in her 70s with acute or convalescent COVID-19. Here the CDR3 reads CASREGTQLLLDTQYF. The CDR3 DNA follows: TGTGCCAGCAGGGAGGGGACTCAACTACTCTTGGATACGCAGTATTTT.